The 19 T cell receptor beta chains in this list originate from one sample, sequenced in a study of blood T cell repertoires in COVID-19. Method: immunoSEQ multiplex PCR; TCRdb's copy keeps in-frame clones and lacks some. The sample has 250,000 to 300,000 clones, more than 80% seen once. The specimen was PBMCs or T cells enriched from blood (not recorded which). The receptors stem from a woman in her twenties or thirties who had recovered from COVID-19.

This clone showed up many times. The chain has TRBV10-1 and TRBJ1-2; 8 nucleotides align to TRBD1. J gave up 8 bases and V 2 bases, and 7 bases lay outside the gene matches. The CDR3 runs to 14 residues. Germline V lookup: CDR1 WNHNN, CDR2 SYGVQD (reference sequence). CDR3 region: CASSEPDREVGYTF. The DNA of the CDR3 is TGCGCCAGCAGTGAGCCGGACAGGGAAGTAGGCTACACCTTC.

The V call is TRBV7-2, the J call TRBJ2-7; TRBD2 agrees at 10 bases. With V trimmed by 1 base and J by 0 bases, 9 bases remained unmatched. Per the germline V gene, CDR1 is SGHTA and CDR2 is FQGNSA. The CDR3 has 18 amino acids. The CDR3 region is CASSLGLASGSFSYEQYF. The CDR3 nucleotides read TGTGCCAGCAGCTTAGGTCTGGCTAGCGGGAGCTTCTCCTACGAGCAGTACTTC.

CDR3 coding DNA: TGTGCCAGCAGCTCTACGGGGGGGGCTGATTCACCCCTCCACTTT. Translated, it gives CASSSTGGADSPLHF. The V gene is TRBV7-2, the J gene TRBJ1-6; D possibly corresponds to TRBD1 (6 bases). The CDR3 sequence is 15 residues long. Germline CDR1 SGHTA, CDR2 FQGNSA. V lost 4 bases, J lost 8 bases, and 15 bases lay in between.

V usage is TRBV11-2 and J usage is TRBJ2-3; 8 bases are shared with TRBD2. The CDR3 runs to 16 residues. V shed 5 bases and J 1 base; nucleotides not matched to a gene: 8. Germline V gene sequence: CDR1 SGHAT, CDR2 FQNNGV. The CDR3 DNA sequence: TGTGCCAGCAGCAAGACTAGCGTCTGGGGCACAGATACGCAGTATTTT. Translated, it gives CASSKTSVWGTDTQYF.

The chain employs TRBV30 and TRBJ1-1; TRBD1 aligns across 8 bases. Germline CDR1 is GTSNPN and CDR2 is SVGIG (reference sequence). The CDR3 runs to 14 residues. V was clipped by 5 bases and J by 4 bases; unmatched bases: 9. The CDR3 protein is CAWPPGGALTEAFF. The CDR3, as DNA: TGTGCCTGGCCTCCAGGGGGCGCGCTCACTGAAGCTTTCTTT. Supplemented by reference TRBV30 and TRBJ1-1, the full variable domain reads SQTIHQWPATLVQPVGSPLSLECTVEGTSNPNLYWYRQAAGRGLQLLFYSVGIGQISSEVPQNLSASRPQDRQFILSSKKLLLSDSGFYLCAWPPGGALTEAFFGQGTRLTVV.

This clone came up a few times. The chain uses TRBV5-6 and TRBJ1-3, with no clear D. Trimming pared 1 base from V and 0 bases from J, leaving 14 bases between. CDR1 SGHDT and CDR2 YYEEEE come from the germline V gene. The CDR3 is 17 residues long. This CDR3 is CASSLSHLTRSGNTIYF. CDR3 bases: TGTGCCAGCAGCTTGTCTCACCTAACTCGCTCTGGAAACACCATATATTTT.

The rearrangement uses TRBV5-8 and TRBJ2-1; 8 nucleotides line up with TRBD2. This CDR3 is 16 amino acids long. V gave up 4 bases and J gave up 2 bases; unmatched junction bases: 8. Germline CDR1 and CDR2: SGHTS and YDEGEE. CDR3 protein: CASSPWGLGTYNEQFF. The CDR3 nucleotides read TGTGCCAGCAGCCCCTGGGGACTAGGTACCTACAATGAGCAGTTCTTC.

This rearrangement joins TRBV19 to TRBJ1-3, with a weak D call TRBD1 (6 bases). V was shortened by 3 bases and J by 2 bases, with 8 bases between the two germline ends. Per the germline V gene, CDR1 is LNHDA and CDR2 is SQIVND (reference sequence). The CDR3 loop spans 14 amino acids. The CDR3 region is CASSITGTGNTIYF. The CDR3, as DNA: TGTGCCAGTAGTATTACAGGGACTGGAAACACCATATATTTT.

The V call is TRBV28, the J call TRBJ1-2; a possible D gene is TRBD1 (6 bases). Germline values: CDR1 MDHEN, CDR2 SYDVKM. CDR3 length: 19 residues. Trimming pared 5 bases from V and 4 bases from J, leaving 29 bases between. CDR3 loop: CASSGERKTGIAPTYGYTF. For the CDR3, the DNA is TGTGCCAGCAGTGGCGAGAGAAAGACAGGAATCGCACCAACCTATGGCTACACCTTC.

The J gene is TRBJ2-5, the V gene TRBV19; D not certain. The CDR3 extends over 14 amino acids. Looked up from germline, CDR1 is LNHDA and CDR2 is SQIVND (reference sequence). V gave up 1 base and J gave up 5 bases, with 11 bases separating them. The CDR3 bases are TGTGCCAGTAGTATAGCCCTAGTCTCGGAGACCCAGTACTTC. This translates into CASSIALVSETQYF. Looking up the rest from reference TRBV19 and TRBJ2-5 gives the full variable domain: DGGITQSPKYLFRKEGQNVTLSCEQNLNHDAMYWYRQDPGQGLRLIYYSQIVNDFQKGDIAEGYSVSREKKESFPLTVTSAQKNPTAFYLCASSIALVSETQYFGPGTRLLVL.

CDR3 protein: CAWSSRAISGNTIYF. For the CDR3, the DNA is TGTGCCTGGAGTTCCAGGGCCATCTCTGGAAACACCATATATTTT. The V and J genes are TRBV30 and TRBJ1-3; TRBD1 is a possible D gene (5 bases). V lost 2 bases and J lost 0, with 11 bases in between. Germline V gene sequence: CDR1 GTSNPN, CDR2 SVGIG (reference sequence). The CDR3 has 15 residues.

The chain links TRBV13 to TRBJ1-4, with TRBD1 as a possible D gene (6 bases). The ends were cut back, 5 bases at V and 7 bases at J, with 11 bases in the middle. The CDR3 has 13 residues. Germline CDR1 PRHDT, CDR2 FYEKMQ (reference sequence). The CDR3 here is CASSQQGSEKLFF. In DNA form, the CDR3 reads TGTGCCAGCAGCCAACAGGGTTCTGAAAAACTGTTTTTT.

The genes are TRBV10-3 and TRBJ1-5; TRBD1 matches 8 bases. The germline V gene has CDR1 ENHRY and CDR2 SYGVKD. V dropped 4 bases and J dropped 6; count of bases not matched to a gene: 8. This CDR3 is 15 amino acids long. For the CDR3, the DNA is TGTGCCATCAGTGCGGGCAGGGGGCTGGGTCAGCCCCAGCATTTT. Translation gives CAISAGRGLGQPQHF.

The V gene is TRBV4-2, the J gene TRBJ1-1, with D perhaps TRBD1 (5 bases). The CDR3 totals 14 residues. V was cut by 0 bases and J by 6 bases, with 11 bases left in between. Germline V gives CDR1 LGHNA, CDR2 YNFKEQ. CDR3: CASSQEKGAPEAFF. The CDR3 coding sequence is TGTGCCAGCAGCCAAGAGAAAGGGGCGCCTGAAGCTTTCTTT.

The chain combines TRBV9 with TRBJ2-1; 12 bases are shared with TRBD2. From germline, CDR1 is SGDLS and CDR2 YYNGEE. The CDR3 spans 14 residues. J lost 8 bases, V lost 3 bases, and 3 bases had no gene match. The CDR3 region has the DNA TGTGCCAGCAGCGCGGGACTAGCGGGTCATGAGCAGTTCTTC. Amino acids: CASSAGLAGHEQFF. Together with reference TRBV9 and TRBJ2-1, the CDR3 gives the full variable domain: DSGVTQTPKHLITATGQRVTLRCSPRSGDLSVYWYQQSLDQGLQFLIQYYNGEERAKGNILERFSAQQFPDLHSELNLSSLELGDSALYFCASSAGLAGHEQFFGPGTRLTVL.

This clone came up a few times. The chain links TRBV7-8 to TRBJ2-5, with TRBD1 matching 9 bases. Trimming at V came to 0 bases and at J to 8 bases, leaving 7 bases not matched to a gene. The germline V gene encodes CDR1 SGHVS and CDR2 FQNEAQ. The length of the CDR3 is 15 residues. CDR3 residues: CASSLATGGQFTQYF. The DNA for the CDR3 is TGTGCCAGCAGCTTAGCGACAGGGGGGCAGTTTACCCAGTACTTC.

V usage is TRBV7-8 and J usage is TRBJ2-1; D uncertain. Between the trimmed V and J ends, which lost 3 bases and 0 bases, there was a span of 9 bases. Germline V lookup: CDR1 SGHVS, CDR2 FQNEAQ. The CDR3 covers 15 residues. The CDR3 sequence: CASSLETFSYNEQFF. The CDR3 nucleotides are TGTGCCAGCAGCTTGGAGACCTTCTCCTACAATGAGCAGTTCTTC.

This rearrangement joins TRBV24-1 to TRBJ2-1; 13 bases align to TRBD2. This CDR3 has 18 residues. J was trimmed by 4 bases and V by 4 bases; bases with no gene match: 9. Germline CDR1 is KGHDR and CDR2 is SFDVKD. DNA of the CDR3: TGTGCCACCAGTGACGCTGGGCCGGGACTAGCGGGGTACAATGAGCAGTTCTTC. Residues: CATSDAGPGLAGYNEQFF.

The chain links TRBV7-9 to TRBJ1-4, with 8 bases matching TRBD1. Trimming took 10 bases from V and 10 from J; bases not matched to a gene: 11. The CDR3 is made up of 13 amino acids. The germline gives CDR1 SEHNR, CDR2 FQNEAQ (reference sequence). For the CDR3, the DNA is TGTGCCACCTCCCGGGGACAGGCGGTAAAACTGTTTTTT. Translating gives CATSRGQAVKLFF.